The T cell receptor (beta chain) under discussion was sequenced for a study of blood T cell repertoires in COVID-19. Authors' analysis steps: Estimation of nucleated cell counts was performed using reference gene primer amplification. Profiling relied on immunoSEQ multiplex PCR, and the TCRdb table lists in-frame clones only, not all of them. The DNA was the basis for D and trimming; V, J and clone size are from that table. Among a few hundred thousand clones listed, about 86% were seen once. The CDR3 consists of 13 residues. V was clipped by 0 bases and J by 2 bases, with 5 bases between them. Germline values: CDR1 SGHTA, CDR2 FQGNSA. This clone was picked up one time.

This TCR derives from a man in his forties or fifties who had recovered from COVID-19. Sequencing input: PBMCs or T cells enriched from blood (not recorded which). The V call is TRBV7-2, the J call TRBJ2-7; D remains ambiguous. In DNA form, the CDR3 reads TGTGCCAGCAGCTTAGCAGAGGCCTACGAGCAGTACTTC. This translates into CASSLAEAYEQYF.